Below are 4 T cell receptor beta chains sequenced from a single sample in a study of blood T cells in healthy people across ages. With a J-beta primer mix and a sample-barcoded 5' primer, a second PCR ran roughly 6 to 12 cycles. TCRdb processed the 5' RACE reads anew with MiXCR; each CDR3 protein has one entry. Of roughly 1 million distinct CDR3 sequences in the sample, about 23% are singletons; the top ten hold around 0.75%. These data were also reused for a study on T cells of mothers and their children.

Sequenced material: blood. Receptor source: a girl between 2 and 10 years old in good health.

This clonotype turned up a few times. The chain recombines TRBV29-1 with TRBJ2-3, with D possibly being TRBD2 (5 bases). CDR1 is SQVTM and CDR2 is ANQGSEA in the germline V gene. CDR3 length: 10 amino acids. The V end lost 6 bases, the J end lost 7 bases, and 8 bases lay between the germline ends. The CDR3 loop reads CSVAGYTQYF. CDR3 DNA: TGCAGCGTCGCGGGTTATACGCAGTATTTT.

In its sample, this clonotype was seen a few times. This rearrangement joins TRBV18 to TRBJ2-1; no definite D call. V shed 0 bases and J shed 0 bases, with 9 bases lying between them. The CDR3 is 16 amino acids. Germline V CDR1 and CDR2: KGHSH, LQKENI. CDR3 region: CASSPPLSFSYNEQFF. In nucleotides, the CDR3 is TGTGCCAGCTCACCACCACTTAGCTTCTCCTACAATGAGCAGTTCTTC.

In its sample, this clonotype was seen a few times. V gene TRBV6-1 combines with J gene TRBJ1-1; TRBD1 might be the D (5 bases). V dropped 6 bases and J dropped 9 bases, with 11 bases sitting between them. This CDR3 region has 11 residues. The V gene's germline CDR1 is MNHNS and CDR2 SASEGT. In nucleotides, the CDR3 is TGTGCCAGCAGCGCAGGGTCGAAAGCTTTCTTT. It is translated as CASSAGSKAFF.

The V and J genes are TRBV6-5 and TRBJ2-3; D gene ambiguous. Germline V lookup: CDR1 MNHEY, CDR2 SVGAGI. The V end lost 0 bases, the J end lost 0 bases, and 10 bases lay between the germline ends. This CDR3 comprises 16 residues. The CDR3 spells CASSYSRSGSTDTQYF. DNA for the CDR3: TGTGCCAGCAGTTACTCGAGAAGTGGTAGCACAGATACGCAGTATTTT.